The 20 T cell receptor beta chains below all came from one sample that was sequenced in a study of blood T cells in healthy people across ages. Through a sample-barcoded 5' primer and a J-beta primer mix, a second PCR was run for roughly 7 to 12 cycles. TCRdb itself ran the 5' RACE reads through MiXCR, one entry per CDR3 protein. The table lists hundreds of thousands of distinct CDR3 sequences, roughly 48% of them singletons. The sample comprised blood. The source of these receptors is a man older than 75 in good health.

The rearrangement uses TRBV20-1 and TRBJ2-3, with D possibly matching TRBD2 (7 bases). Germline V lookup: CDR1 DFQATT, CDR2 SNEGSKA (reference sequence). The CDR3 extends over 16 amino acids. V was shortened by 5 bases and J by 0 bases, with 18 bases between the two germline ends. In DNA, the CDR3 is TGCAGTGCTTGTAACCCCGGGGGGCCTAGCACAGATACGCAGTATTTT. It encodes CSACNPGGPSTDTQYF.

In this sample, this clonotype turned up many times. The V and J genes are TRBV6-5 and TRBJ1-1; D is unresolved. V was clipped by 6 bases and J by 5 bases, with 22 bases between them. CDR1 is MNHEY, CDR2 SVGAGI, per germline. This CDR3 spans 16 amino acids. CDR3 nucleotide sequence: TGTGCCAGCAGACCAAAACCCCAATTGCAGTTTACTGAAGCTTTCTTT. The encoded protein is CASRPKPQLQFTEAFF.

The rearrangement joins TRBV6-2 or TRBV6-3 to TRBJ1-2; D ambiguous. The germline V gene has CDR1 MNHEY and CDR2 SVGEGT. The CDR3 length is 12 residues. V was clipped by 2 bases and J by 8 bases, with 9 bases between them. The chain's CDR3 is CASSYGGIGYTF. CDR3 DNA: TGTGCCAGCAGTTACGGCGGGATCGGCTACACCTTC.

The CDR3 loop reads CASTTPAGYEQYF. Here the CDR3 DNA reads TGTGCCAGCACAACCCCTGCGGGCTACGAGCAGTACTTC. The chain combines TRBV28 with TRBJ2-5; the D gene is possibly TRBD2 (5 bases). The DNA end lines up better with TRBJ2-7; the J call may be wrong. The germline V gene has CDR1 MDHEN and CDR2 SYDVKM. The CDR3 is made up of 13 amino acids.

The CDR3 DNA is TGTGCCAGCAGCTTTGGGCCCGACAGGGGTGGCGGCTACACCTTC. Translated: CASSFGPDRGGGYTF. The gene calls are TRBV5-6 and TRBJ1-2; 8 positions match TRBD1. This CDR3 region has 15 residues. The germline V gene encodes CDR1 SGHDT and CDR2 YYEEEE. V trimming: 2 bases; J trimming: 8 bases; junction bases outside the gene matches: 11.

This clonotype was seen more than once but under ten times. V gene TRBV20-1 combines with J gene TRBJ2-7, with 9 bases fitting TRBD2. Germline CDR1 and CDR2: DFQATT and SNEGSKA (reference sequence). Germline trimming cut 0 bases from V and 0 bases from J; bases unmatched to any gene: 12. CDR3 length: 18 residues. The CDR3 nucleotides read TGCAGTGCTAGAGATCTATCCGGCCTAGCGGGATCCTCCTACGAGCAGTACTTC. This sequence encodes CSARDLSGLAGSSYEQYF.

This clonotype came up a few times. The chain uses TRBV7-9 and TRBJ2-7, with 9 positions matching TRBD2. Germline CDR1 and CDR2: SEHNR and FQNEAQ (reference sequence). The length of the CDR3 is 14 residues. This CDR3 reads CAGQTSGATYEQYF. The CDR3, as DNA: TGTGCAGGGCAGACTAGCGGAGCAACCTACGAGCAGTACTTC. The whole variable domain, remainder taken from reference TRBV7-9 and TRBJ2-7, is DTGVSQNPRHKITKRGQNVTFRCDPISEHNRLYWYRQTLGQGPEFLTYFQNEAQLEKSRLLSDRFSAERPKGSFSTLEIQRTEQGDSAMYLCAGQTSGATYEQYFGPGTRLTVT.

The rearrangement joins TRBV20-1 to TRBJ2-1; 10 bases map to TRBD2. The CDR3 is 16 amino acids. The junction had 10 bases not matched to a gene; V was cut back by 6 bases and J by 2 bases. Germline V lookup: CDR1 DFQATT, CDR2 SNEGSKA (reference sequence). The CDR3 reads CSADRASGGPYNEQFF. In DNA, the CDR3 is TGCAGTGCGGATCGGGCTAGCGGGGGCCCCTACAATGAGCAGTTCTTC.

This clonotype was counted at least ten times. The V call is TRBV6-6, the J call TRBJ2-3; TRBD1 matches at 9 bases. The CDR3 loop spans 14 amino acids. J lost 2 bases, V lost 6 bases, and 3 bases had no gene match. CDR1 and CDR2 from the germline V gene are MNHNY and SVGAGI (reference sequence). The CDR3 bases are TGTGCCAGCAGCGGGACAGGGCCCACAGATACGCAGTATTTT. As protein: CASSGTGPTDTQYF.

This clonotype has ten or more counts. The chain carries TRBV6-5 and TRBJ1-2, with no clear D. CDR1 is MNHEY, CDR2 SVGAGI, per germline. The CDR3 is 17 amino acids. Trimming took 0 bases from V and 8 from J, leaving 22 bases between them. The CDR3 region has the DNA TGTGCCAGCAGTTACTCGATGCATCCCTATGCGGGTTACGGCTACACCTTC. As protein: CASSYSMHPYAGYGYTF.

The chain combines TRBV11-2 with TRBJ1-2; a possible D gene is TRBD1 (5 bases). This CDR3 spans 13 amino acids. V lost 3 bases and J 5 bases, leaving 10 bases between the germline ends. CDR1 SGHAT and CDR2 FQNNGV come from the germline V gene. The DNA of the CDR3 is TGTGCCAGCAGCTTCCGACAGACGTATGGCTACACCTTC. It encodes CASSFRQTYGYTF.

This chain joins TRBV29-1 and TRBJ2-1; 12 bases match TRBD2. The V and J ends lost 7 bases and 9 bases, in that order; junction bases with no gene match: 4. The CDR3 contains 12 residues. Germline CDR1 is SQVTM and CDR2 is ANQGSEA. Written as DNA, the CDR3 is TGCAGCGATAGGACTAGCGGGGCTGAGCAGTTCTTC. It yields the protein CSDRTSGAEQFF.

The chain uses TRBV9 and TRBJ2-3; 10 bases agree with TRBD1. The CDR3 covers 16 residues. CDR1 and CDR2 from the germline V gene are SGDLS and YYNGEE. Germline trimming cut 4 bases from V and 3 bases from J; bases unmatched to any gene: 8. The DNA for the CDR3 is TGTGCCAGCAGCCCCCGGACAGGGGGTGGGACAGATACGCAGTATTTT. It yields the protein CASSPRTGGGTDTQYF. Based on the CDR3 plus reference TRBV9 and TRBJ2-3, the full variable domain is DSGVTQTPKHLITATGQRVTLRCSPRSGDLSVYWYQQSLDQGLQFLIQYYNGEERAKGNILERFSAQQFPDLHSELNLSSLELGDSALYFCASSPRTGGGTDTQYFGPGTRLTVL.

This clonotype has more than one count but fewer than ten. J is TRBJ2-1 and V is TRBV7-2, with TRBD2 as a possible D gene (6 bases). Germline CDR1 is SGHTA and CDR2 is FQGNSA. The CDR3 runs 15 residues. The V and J ends lost 1 base and 0 bases respectively, with 7 bases between them. Here the CDR3 reads CASSLVSGSYNEQFF. The CDR3 nucleotides are TGTGCCAGCAGCTTAGTTAGCGGCTCCTACAATGAGCAGTTCTTC.

V usage is TRBV12-3 or TRBV12-4 and J usage is TRBJ2-5, with 7 bases lining up with TRBD1. This CDR3 is 14 amino acids long. J gave up 7 bases and V 5 bases, and 10 bases lay outside the gene matches. The CDR3 spells CASSPRGTAGTQYF. The CDR3 coding sequence is TGTGCCAGCAGTCCAAGGGGGACAGCAGGGACCCAGTACTTC.

V gene TRBV15 combines with J gene TRBJ2-7, with D perhaps TRBD1 (6 bases). This CDR3 is 13 amino acids long. V shed 0 bases and J shed 8 bases, with 11 bases lying between them. The germline gives CDR1 LNHNV, CDR2 YYDKDF (reference sequence). This CDR3 reads CATSRDTGYQQYF. In DNA, the CDR3 is TGTGCCACCAGCAGAGATACAGGGTATCAGCAGTACTTC.

The V call is TRBV24-1, the J call TRBJ2-5; 8 positions match TRBD1. The CDR3 loop spans 15 amino acids. The trim removed 4 bases at V and 4 bases at J, leaving 7 bases unmatched. CDR1 and CDR2 from the germline V gene are KGHDR and SFDVKD. CDR3 bases: TGTGCCACCAGTGACTCAGGACAGGGCTTAGAGACCCAGTACTTC. Protein product: CATSDSGQGLETQYF.

This clonotype showed up just a few times. The chain is built from TRBV29-1 and TRBJ2-7, with 7 bases matching TRBD2. Per the germline V gene, CDR1 is SQVTM and CDR2 is ANQGSEA. Trimming removed 1 base from V and 6 bases from J; junction bases left unmatched: 6. This CDR3 is 13 amino acids long. The CDR3 coding sequence is TGCAGCGTTGAAGGGACTAGGGCCAGCGAGCAGTACTTC. Protein: CSVEGTRASEQYF.

A note on this clonotype: The junction departs from the called germline gene at one end, perhaps through a read error. The chain uses TRBV6-5 and TRBJ2-1, with 8 bases aligning to TRBD2. This CDR3 region has 17 residues. The V gene's germline CDR1 is MNHEY and CDR2 SVGAGI. The CDR3 sequence: CANSSRTSPTTNNEQFF. The CDR3 bases are TGTGCCAACAGTTCCAGGACTAGCCCTACCACTAACAATGAGCAGTTCTTC.

With respect to this clonotype: The junction differs from germline at one of its ends, possibly a read error. The rearrangement joins TRBV5-1 to TRBJ2-1, with D hard to call. This CDR3 has 16 residues. Germline CDR1 is SGHRS and CDR2 is YFSETQ. The CDR3 is CASSPTWTTIYNGQFF. The CDR3 bases are TGCGCCAGCAGCCCCACTTGGACCACCATCTACAATGGGCAGTTCTTC.